The 14 T cell receptor beta chains listed next were all sequenced from one sample in a study of blood T cell repertoires in COVID-19. Profiling relied on immunoSEQ multiplex PCR, and the TCRdb table lists in-frame clones only, not all of them. The sample contains under 150,000 clones, about four fifths of which appear only once. Sequenced input: peripheral blood. These receptors all stem from a middle-aged man with active or convalescent COVID-19.

The chain recombines TRBV30 with TRBJ1-3; a weak D match, TRBD1 (5 bases). V lost 2 bases to trimming and J lost 2 bases, with 22 bases between them. Germline V gene lookup returns CDR1 GTSNPN and CDR2 SVGIG (reference sequence). The CDR3 is 18 amino acids. The CDR3 region is CAWSPSGGPLAAGNTIYF. The DNA of the CDR3 is TGTGCCTGGAGTCCCTCCGGGGGTCCCCTCGCCGCTGGAAACACCATATATTTT.

The chain carries TRBV7-3 and TRBJ1-1; TRBD1 matches at 8 bases. Looked up from germline, CDR1 is SGHTA and CDR2 is FQGTGA. The CDR3 length is 12 residues. The V gene end was trimmed by 5 bases and the J gene end by 7 bases; junction bases not matched to a gene: 3. The CDR3 reads CASSPGQGEAFF. CDR3 bases: TGTGCCAGCAGCCCCGGACAGGGTGAAGCTTTCTTT.

This chain links TRBV10-3 with TRBJ2-2; 10 positions match TRBD2. The trim removed 10 bases at V and 4 bases at J, leaving 6 bases unmatched. Germline V lookup: CDR1 ENHRY, CDR2 SYGVKD. The CDR3 runs 14 residues. This CDR3 reads CASQTSGVTGELFF. CDR3 DNA sequence: TGTGCCAGCCAAACTAGCGGGGTCACCGGGGAGCTGTTTTTT.

V gene TRBV11-1 combines with J gene TRBJ2-7; 8 bases are a match to TRBD1. CDR1 is SGHAT and CDR2 is FQDESV in the germline V gene (reference sequence). Germline trimming cut 3 bases from V and 6 bases from J; bases unmatched to any gene: 7. This CDR3 is built from 14 residues. CDR3 sequence reads: CASSFPGQVGEQYF. In DNA form, the CDR3 reads TGTGCCAGCAGCTTCCCGGGACAGGTCGGCGAGCAGTACTTC.

V and J are TRBV30 and TRBJ2-7; perhaps TRBD1 as D (6 bases). Germline V gives CDR1 GTSNPN, CDR2 SVGIG (reference sequence). Trimming took 4 bases from V and 2 from J, leaving 18 bases between them. CDR3 length equals 15 residues. CDR3 nucleotides: TGTGCCTGGACGGCGTCCGGGACATTTACCTACGAGCAGTACTTC. Protein sequence: CAWTASGTFTYEQYF.

The CDR3 sequence: CASSQAGTGLSYGYTF. The CDR3 DNA reads TGTGCCAGCAGCCAGGCCGGGACAGGGTTGAGCTATGGCTACACCTTC. The chain employs TRBV4-2 and TRBJ1-2; 9 positions match TRBD1. CDR1 is LGHNA and CDR2 is YNFKEQ in the germline V gene. The CDR3 has 16 amino acids. Trimming cost V 3 bases and J 4 bases; bases outside gene matches: 9.

This clone was seen only a few times. The chain uses TRBV10-3 and TRBJ1-5; D gene uncertain. Trimming shortened V by 3 bases and J by 2 bases, and 14 bases separated the two germline ends. This CDR3 is built from 16 residues. The germline V gene has CDR1 ENHRY and CDR2 SYGVKD. CDR3 in amino acids: CAISDEMGGGNQPQHF. The CDR3 DNA follows: TGTGCCATCAGTGACGAGATGGGAGGCGGCAATCAGCCCCAGCATTTT.

The rearrangement uses TRBV19 and TRBJ2-2, with 7 bases fitting TRBD1. Per the germline V gene, CDR1 is LNHDA and CDR2 is SQIVND (reference sequence). Trimming removed 4 bases from V and 4 bases from J; junction bases left unmatched: 3. This CDR3 contains 14 residues. CDR3 residues: CASSTTGATGELFF. The CDR3 nucleotides read TGTGCCAGTAGTACAACAGGGGCCACCGGGGAGCTGTTTTTT. Looking up the rest from reference TRBV19 and TRBJ2-2 gives the full variable domain: DGGITQSPKYLFRKEGQNVTLSCEQNLNHDAMYWYRQDPGQGLRLIYYSQIVNDFQKGDIAEGYSVSREKKESFPLTVTSAQKNPTAFYLCASSTTGATGELFFGEGSRLTVL.

This clone is a singleton in its sample. The chain couples TRBV6-5 to TRBJ1-1; 10 bases agree with TRBD1. Germline CDR1 reads MNHEY; CDR2 reads SVGAGI. The CDR3 runs 14 residues. V dropped 7 bases and J dropped 4; count of bases not matched to a gene: 6. The CDR3 DNA is TGTGCCAGCACTCCCCGGACAGGGGGCACTGAAGCTTTCTTT. Translated, it gives CASTPRTGGTEAFF.

This chain links TRBV6-5 with TRBJ1-1; D is ambiguous. Per the germline V gene, CDR1 is MNHEY and CDR2 is SVGAGI. V lost 7 bases and J 1 base, leaving 10 bases between the germline ends. This CDR3 spans 13 amino acids. CDR3 protein: CASTGVWNTEAFF. The DNA for the CDR3 is TGTGCCAGCACCGGTGTTTGGAACACTGAAGCTTTCTTT.

The rearrangement links TRBV13 to TRBJ2-1, with 12 bases fitting TRBD1. The CDR3 runs 15 residues. Germline V gene data show CDR1 as PRHDT and CDR2 as FYEKMQ (reference sequence). Unmatched junction bases numbered 9, after V lost 5 bases and J lost 10 bases. CDR3 protein: CASSVPGQGAGEQFF. CDR3 DNA: TGTGCCAGCAGCGTCCCGGGACAGGGGGCCGGAGAGCAGTTCTTC.

This chain connects TRBV29-1 to TRBJ1-2, with D possibly being TRBD1 (6 bases). Trimming stripped 2 bases from V and 8 bases from J, with 21 bases between. CDR3 size: 15 residues. Germline V gene data show CDR1 as SQVTM and CDR2 as ANQGSEA. The CDR3, as DNA: TGCAGCGTTGAAAAGGGAACAGGGTGGGATAGAGGCTACACCTTC. It yields the protein CSVEKGTGWDRGYTF.

The V call is TRBV5-1, the J call TRBJ1-4; perhaps TRBD1 as D (5 bases). This CDR3 has 14 amino acids. The V and J ends lost 5 bases and 8 bases respectively, with 16 bases between them. Germline CDR1 reads SGHRS; CDR2 reads YFSETQ. The CDR3 DNA reads as TGCGCCAGCAGTACCCCCAGGGTGGGGGAAAAACTGTTTTTT. This sequence encodes CASSTPRVGEKLFF.

The genes are TRBV5-4 and TRBJ1-2; maybe TRBD1 (6 bases). Trimming removed 5 bases from V and 3 bases from J, with 17 bases in between. Germline-derived CDR1 and CDR2 are SGHNT and YYREEE (reference sequence). This CDR3 region has 15 residues. CDR3 DNA: TGTGCCAGCAGAGGGGCAGGGGAAGATGACTATGGCTACACCTTC. Translated, it gives CASRGAGEDDYGYTF.